One and the same sample provided the 24 T cell receptor beta chains below, sequenced in a study of T cells after yellow fever vaccination (dated by TCRdb to about 2019). Preparation of the library involved 5' RACE. The instrument was an Illumina HiSeq 2500. TCRdb redid the processing of the public reads, applying fastp at Q25 and MiXCR, and retained in-frame beta chains. Every CDR3 protein is listed once, alongside the most common genes and DNA of its rows. Within this sample are about 26,000 distinct CDR3 sequences, with less than 7% of them counted one time only. Of the sample, 10% to 15% is held by the ten largest clones. The treatment or condition label here, explained by the study, means: live attenuated yellow fever vaccine strain. The sample consisted of PBMCs, either bulk or a sorted T-cell subset (CD4+, CD8+, memory, or dextramer-sorted; not recorded which), taken 15 days after the yellow fever booster vaccination. These receptor sequences come from a man aged 25 to 40 who received the YFV17D yellow fever vaccine.

This clonotype was recorded many times. This rearrangement joins TRBV20-1 to TRBJ2-5; 7 bases are shared with TRBD1. Germline V gene data show CDR1 as DFQATT and CDR2 as SNEGSKA (reference sequence). With 7 bases clipped from V and 5 bases from J, the junction kept 16 bases outside the gene matches. The CDR3 consists of 15 residues. CDR3 in amino acids: CSVIRLTGPQETQYF. The CDR3 DNA follows: TGCAGTGTGATACGCTTGACAGGGCCCCAGGAGACCCAGTACTTC.

This clonotype has at least ten counts. The chain recombines TRBV7-2 with TRBJ2-7; perhaps TRBD1 as D (5 bases). The ends were cut back, 5 bases at V and 3 bases at J, with 17 bases in the middle. This CDR3 contains 15 residues. The germline gives CDR1 SGHTA, CDR2 FQGNSA. CDR3 DNA sequence: TGTGCCAGCAGCAACTACCGGACAAAGAGCTACGAGCAGTACTTC. Protein: CASSNYRTKSYEQYF.

The chain carries TRBV2 and TRBJ1-2; D unclear. The CDR3 covers 15 residues. The germline V gene encodes CDR1 SNHLY and CDR2 FYNNEI. The DNA for the CDR3 is TGTACCATCAGCCCCTCCGGTTACAGTATAAGAGGCTACACCTTC. This sequence encodes CTISPSGYSIRGYTF.

This clonotype occurred many times. The chain carries TRBV25-1 and TRBJ1-2; possibly TRBD1 for D (5 bases). CDR1 and CDR2 from the germline V gene are MGHDK and SYGVNS. The V end lost 5 bases, the J end lost 4 bases, and 5 bases lay between the germline ends. The CDR3 has 11 amino acids. In DNA form, the CDR3 reads TGTGCCAGCAGTCAGGGCTATGGCTACACCTTC. As protein: CASSQGYGYTF.

In its sample, this clonotype was seen many times. The chain has TRBV7-7 and TRBJ2-1, with D perhaps TRBD2 (6 bases). Per germline, CDR1 SSHAT and CDR2 FNYEAQ (reference sequence). The CDR3 runs to 13 residues. V was trimmed by 4 bases and J by 6 bases, leaving 10 bases between them. Written as DNA, the CDR3 is TGTGCCAGCAGCTCGACTAGTCGCAATGAGCAGTTCTTC. This gives the protein CASSSTSRNEQFF. Complete variable domain (other parts from reference TRBV7-7 and TRBJ2-1): GAGVSQSPRYKVTKRGQDVTLRCDPISSHATLYWYQQALGQGPEFLTYFNYEAQPDKSGLPSDRFSAERPEGSISTLTIQRTEQRDSAMYRCASSSTSRNEQFFGPGTRLTVL.

This clonotype was recorded at least ten times. The chain joins TRBV7-2 to TRBJ2-7; unclear D gene. CDR3 length equals 13 residues. The V end lost 2 bases, the J end lost 3 bases, and 8 bases lay between the germline ends. Germline V gene data show CDR1 as SGHTA and CDR2 as FQGNSA. The CDR3 loop reads CASSLKIVYEQYF. DNA of the CDR3: TGTGCCAGCAGCTTAAAAATAGTCTACGAGCAGTACTTC.

This clonotype has a count of ten or more. An end of the junction does not agree with germline; a read error may underlie this. This sequence joins TRBV7-2 and TRBJ2-1; D tentatively fits TRBD1 or TRBD2 (5 bases each). Germline assignment: CDR1 SGHTA and CDR2 FQGNSA. This CDR3 has 13 residues. The CDR3, as DNA: TGTCCCAGCAGGGAGCCCGCTGGGAATGAGCAGTTCTTC. It yields the protein CPSREPAGNEQFF.

This clonotype is medium-sized. The chain uses TRBV3-1 and TRBJ2-7; D remains ambiguous. This CDR3 has 13 amino acids. Germline V gene lookup returns CDR1 LGHDT and CDR2 YNNKEL (reference sequence). V was trimmed by 1 base and J by 4 bases, leaving 8 bases between them. The CDR3 loop is CASSQGLIYEQYF. In DNA form, the CDR3 reads TGTGCCAGCAGCCAAGGACTGATTTACGAGCAGTACTTC.

This clonotype was seen many times. This sequence joins TRBV18 and TRBJ1-4, with unresolved D. Germline V gene data show CDR1 as KGHSH and CDR2 as LQKENI. This CDR3 has 14 amino acids. With 3 bases removed from V and 0 bases from J, the gap between germline ends came to 5 bases. The CDR3 DNA reads TGTGCCAGCTCACCCTCTCCAACTAATGAAAAACTGTTTTTT. Amino acids: CASSPSPTNEKLFF.

This clonotype is labeled medium-sized. The chain joins TRBV28 to TRBJ2-5, with 7 positions matching TRBD1. The CDR3 is made up of 14 amino acids. Losses at the gene ends were 5 bases for V and 2 bases for J; bases not matched to a gene: 5. CDR1 MDHEN and CDR2 SYDVKM come from the germline V gene. The CDR3 DNA sequence: TGTGCCAGCAGTCCCGGGACAGAACAAGAGACCCAGTACTTC. Amino acids: CASSPGTEQETQYF.

This clonotype has at least ten counts. V is TRBV7-2 and J is TRBJ2-1; no firm D call. Looked up from germline, CDR1 is SGHTA and CDR2 is FQGNSA. V gave up 0 bases and J gave up 7 bases, with 7 bases separating them. CDR3 length: 13 residues. CDR3 DNA sequence: TGTGCCAGCAGCTTAGCCCGCCAAAATGAGCAGTTCTTC. It specifies CASSLARQNEQFF.

This clonotype has a count of ten or more. V and J are TRBV27 and TRBJ2-7; 9 nucleotides agree with TRBD1. This CDR3 is built from 16 residues. Germline assignment: CDR1 MNHEY and CDR2 SMNVEV (reference sequence). With V trimmed by 6 bases and J by 4 bases, 13 bases remained unmatched. The CDR3 region is CASSSRQGVEPYEQYF. CDR3 coding DNA: TGTGCCAGCAGCAGCAGACAGGGGGTGGAACCATACGAGCAGTACTTC.

Ten or more counts support this clonotype. The chain is built from TRBV20-1 and TRBJ2-1; 10 nucleotides line up with TRBD1. This CDR3 spans 16 amino acids. Germline V gene lookup returns CDR1 DFQATT and CDR2 SNEGSKA (reference sequence). Unmatched junction bases numbered 8, after V lost 5 bases and J lost 1 base. The CDR3 loop reads CSAYNDRGLSYNEQFF. Here the CDR3 DNA reads TGCAGTGCTTACAATGACAGGGGGCTATCCTACAATGAGCAGTTCTTC.

This clonotype was detected many times. V gene TRBV29-1 combines with J gene TRBJ2-1, with TRBD2 matching 7 bases. Losses at the gene ends were 7 bases for V and 4 bases for J; bases not matched to a gene: 4. This CDR3 has 12 residues. CDR1 and CDR2 (germline): SQVTM, ANQGSEA. CDR3 region: CSAQRGYNEQFF. In DNA, the CDR3 is TGCAGCGCTCAGCGGGGATACAATGAGCAGTTCTTC.

In its sample, this clonotype was seen many times. The chain is built from TRBV12-3 or TRBV12-4 and TRBJ1-2, with D maybe TRBD1 (5 bases). V was trimmed by 5 bases and J by 8 bases, leaving 9 bases between them. This CDR3 has 11 residues. CDR3 sequence reads: CASSTREGYTF. CDR3 bases: TGTGCCAGCAGTACCAGGGAAGGCTACACCTTC.

This clonotype was detected ten times or more. The chain combines TRBV5-4 with TRBJ2-5, with unresolved D. The ends were cut back, 4 bases at V and 3 bases at J, with 10 bases in the middle. CDR3 length equals 13 residues. CDR1 SGHNT and CDR2 YYREEE come from the germline V gene (reference sequence). The CDR3 spells CASSGNRKETQYF. In DNA, the CDR3 is TGTGCCAGCAGCGGAAACAGAAAAGAGACCCAGTACTTC.

The table lists this clonotype with many counts. V and J are TRBV5-1 and TRBJ2-6; tentative D call: TRBD2 (6 bases). Per the germline V gene, CDR1 is SGHRS and CDR2 is YFSETQ. The ends were cut back, 3 bases at V and 2 bases at J, with 18 bases in the middle. The CDR3 is made up of 18 amino acids. Here the CDR3 reads CASSWRDPGGAGANVLTF. In DNA, the CDR3 is TGCGCCAGCAGCTGGAGGGACCCAGGAGGCGCTGGGGCCAACGTCCTGACTTTC.

This clonotype is judged medium-sized. The chain recombines TRBV5-1 with TRBJ1-1; tentatively, D is TRBD1 (5 bases). CDR1 is SGHRS, CDR2 YFSETQ, per germline. V gave up 6 bases and J gave up 6 bases, with 9 bases separating them. The CDR3 covers 11 residues. The CDR3 is CASKEGSEAFF. The CDR3 DNA reads as TGCGCCAGCAAAGAGGGGTCTGAAGCTTTCTTT. Looking up the rest from reference TRBV5-1 and TRBJ1-1 gives the full variable domain: KAGVTQTPRYLIKTRGQQVTLSCSPISGHRSVSWYQQTPGQGLQFLFEYFSETQRNKGNFPGRFSGRQFSNSRSEMNVSTLELGDSALYLCASKEGSEAFFGQGTRLTVV.

This clonotype was detected many times. This chain uses TRBV7-2 with TRBJ2-7, with 12 bases aligning to TRBD2. CDR3 length: 15 residues. J lost 3 bases, V lost 4 bases, and 4 bases had no gene match. CDR1 SGHTA and CDR2 FQGNSA come from the germline V gene. The CDR3 sequence is CASSYSSGRVYEQYF. CDR3 DNA sequence: TGTGCCAGCAGCTATTCTAGCGGGAGGGTCTACGAGCAGTACTTC.

Many counts were recorded for this clonotype. The genes are TRBV24-1 and TRBJ2-3; weak D call: TRBD2 (6 bases). The length of the CDR3 is 16 residues. Trimming stripped 6 bases from V and 2 bases from J, with 17 bases between. The germline gives CDR1 KGHDR, CDR2 SFDVKD. CDR3 region: CATSPLGAGLTDTQYF. The CDR3 DNA is TGTGCCACCAGTCCCCTCGGGGCGGGACTCACAGATACGCAGTATTTT.

This clonotype has at least ten counts. The V gene is TRBV2, the J gene TRBJ2-5, with D unclear. The CDR3 runs 11 residues. The V and J ends lost 4 bases and 1 base respectively, with 1 base between them. CDR1 SNHLY and CDR2 FYNNEI come from the germline V gene. In DNA, the CDR3 is TGTGCCAGCAGTGTCCAAGAGACCCAGTACTTC. This codes for CASSVQETQYF.

This clonotype was observed many times. As DNA, the CDR3 is TGTGCCAGCAGTATCCTGCCGCCGGGACTAGCGGGAGGACAGGGTTGGAATGAGCAGTTCTTC. The encoded protein is CASSILPPGLAGGQGWNEQFF. V and J are TRBV6-2 or TRBV6-3 and TRBJ2-1, with 15 bases matching TRBD2. CDR3 length equals 21 residues. Germline CDR1 reads MNHEY; CDR2 reads SVGEGT. The ends lost 5 bases at V and 7 bases at J; junction bases unmatched: 21.

This clonotype was recorded many times. The chain couples TRBV11-2 to TRBJ2-1; D could derive from TRBD1 or TRBD2 (5 bases each). Trimming removed 8 bases from V and 0 bases from J, with 14 bases in between. This CDR3 has 15 amino acids. Germline V CDR1 and CDR2: SGHAT, FQNNGV. The CDR3 bases are TGTGCCAGCCTTAAAGCAGGGAGCTCCTACAATGAGCAGTTCTTC. Its protein is CASLKAGSSYNEQFF.

This clonotype was seen ten or more times. The chain combines TRBV20-1 with TRBJ2-3, with D perhaps TRBD2 (6 bases). Germline V gene data show CDR1 as DFQATT and CDR2 as SNEGSKA (reference sequence). Trimming removed 2 bases at V and 3 bases at J, with 12 bases between. The CDR3 is 14 residues long. CDR3 bases: TGCAGTGCTAGACCTAGGACTACGACAGATACGCAGTATTTT. Protein sequence: CSARPRTTTDTQYF.